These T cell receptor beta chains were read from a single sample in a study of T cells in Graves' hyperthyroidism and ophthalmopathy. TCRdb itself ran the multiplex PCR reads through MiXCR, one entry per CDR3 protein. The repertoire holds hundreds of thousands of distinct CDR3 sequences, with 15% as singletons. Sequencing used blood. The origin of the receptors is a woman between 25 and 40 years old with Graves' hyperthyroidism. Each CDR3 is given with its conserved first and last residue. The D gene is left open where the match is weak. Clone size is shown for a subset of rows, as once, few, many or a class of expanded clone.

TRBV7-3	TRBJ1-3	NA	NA	CASSLMGGRSSGNTIYF	TGTGCCAGCAGCTTAATGGGGGGCCGGAGCTCTGGAAACACCATATATTTT
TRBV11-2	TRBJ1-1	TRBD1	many	CASGRDRQNTEAFF	TGTGCCAGCGGGAGGGACAGACAGAACACTGAAGCTTTCTTT
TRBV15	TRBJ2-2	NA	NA	CATSSYPDRALFF	TGTGCCACCAGCAGCTACCCGGACCGGGCACTGTTTTTT
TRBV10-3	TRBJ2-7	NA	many	CAISESPEYEQYF	TGTGCCATCAGTGAGTCTCCAGAATACGAGCAGTACTTC
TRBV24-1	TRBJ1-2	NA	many	CATSDGYYGYTF	TGTGCCACCAGTGACGGATACTATGGCTACACCTTC
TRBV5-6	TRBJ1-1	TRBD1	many	CASRRTGYTEAFF	TGTGCCAGCAGAAGGACAGGCTACACTGAAGCTTTCTTT
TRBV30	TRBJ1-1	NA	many	CAWSQAMWTVNTEAFF	TGTGCCTGGAGCCAAGCAATGTGGACGGTGAACACTGAAGCTTTCTTT
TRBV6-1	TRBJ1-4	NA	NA	CASKTSQGGEKLFF	TGTGCCAGCAAAACTTCTCAGGGCGGTGAAAAACTGTTTTTT
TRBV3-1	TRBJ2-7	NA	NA	CASSQASWGYEQYF	TGTGCCAGCAGCCAAGCTAGCTGGGGGTACGAGCAGTACTTC
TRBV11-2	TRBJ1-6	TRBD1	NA	CASSPQGTGGNSPLHF	TGTGCCAGCAGCCCCCAGGGGACAGGAGGGAATTCACCCCTCCACTTT
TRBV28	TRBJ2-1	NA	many	CASGGAEGRGNEQFF	TGTGCCAGCGGAGGAGCGGAGGGCCGAGGGAATGAGCAGTTCTTC
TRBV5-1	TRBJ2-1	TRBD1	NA	CASSLAPTGGSYNEQFF	TGCGCCAGCAGCTTGGCGCCGACAGGGGGCTCCTACAATGAGCAGTTCTTC
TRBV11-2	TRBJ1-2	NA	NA	CASSLDGVAPGYTF	TGTGCCAGCAGCTTAGATGGGGTGGCCCCGGGCTACACCTTC
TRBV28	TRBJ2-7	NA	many	CASSLGDYEQYF	TGTGCCAGCAGTTTAGGGGATTACGAGCAGTACTTC
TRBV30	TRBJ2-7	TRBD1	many	CAWTPGQGAVYEQYF	TGTGCCTGGACCCCGGGACAGGGGGCAGTCTACGAGCAGTACTTC
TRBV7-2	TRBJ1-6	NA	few	CASSAQGPPNSPLHF	TGTGCCAGCAGCGCCCAGGGGCCCCCTAATTCACCCCTCCACTTT
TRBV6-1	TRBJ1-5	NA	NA	CASSKGWNQPQHF	TGTGCCAGCAGTAAGGGTTGGAATCAGCCCCAGCATTTT
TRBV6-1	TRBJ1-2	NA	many	CASRLVSNYGYTF	TGTGCCAGCAGACTTGTTTCTAACTATGGCTACACCTTC
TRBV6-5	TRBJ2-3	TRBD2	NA	CASSYAGRVSTDTQYF	TGTGCCAGCAGTTACGCCGGGAGGGTGAGCACAGATACGCAGTATTTT
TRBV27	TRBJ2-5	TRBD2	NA	CASTETSGERETQYF	TGTGCCAGCACCGAGACTAGCGGGGAGAGGGAGACCCAGTACTTC
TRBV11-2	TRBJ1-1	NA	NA	CASSPSYGRAEAFF	TGTGCCAGCAGCCCTTCGTATGGGCGCGCTGAAGCTTTCTTT
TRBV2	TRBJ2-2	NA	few	CASSDYSTGELFF	TGTGCCAGCAGTGATTATTCCACCGGGGAGCTGTTTTTT
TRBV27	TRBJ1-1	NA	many	CASSDISPNTEAFF	TGTGCCAGCAGTGACATTTCCCCGAACACTGAAGCTTTCTTT
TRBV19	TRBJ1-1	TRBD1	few	CASSIGDSPNTEAFF	TGTGCCAGTAGTATAGGGGACAGCCCGAACACTGAAGCTTTCTTT
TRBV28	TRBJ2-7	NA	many	CASQVSGWAYEQYF	TGTGCCAGCCAAGTATCGGGCTGGGCCTACGAGCAGTACTTC
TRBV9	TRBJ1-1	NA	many	CASSPQIQGNTEAFF	TGTGCCAGCAGCCCTCAAATACAGGGGAACACTGAAGCTTTCTTT